Each of the 21 T cell receptor beta chains below was sequenced from the same sample in a study of lymphopenia after photon versus proton radiotherapy (dated by TCRdb to the late 2010s). Receptor amplification or capture employed the immunoSEQ multiplex PCR assay. TCRdb took over this immuneACCESS table, retaining in-frame rearrangements with V and J assigned. Such tables are incomplete; in checked studies, under half of the missing clones stem from an unresolved V gene, and the remainder is unexplained. The sample contains 160,000 or so clones, approximately 90% of them found a single time. The top ten clonotypes cover about 4.4% of the sample. The sequenced sample was peripheral blood, obtained from a patient treated with photon-based radiotherapy. The receptors derive from a man between 45 and 60 years old with gastric cancer.

Written as DNA, the CDR3 is TGTGCCAGCAGATATGACGGGTACACTGAAGCTTTCTTT. Protein product: CASRYDGYTEAFF. This rearrangement joins TRBV6-5 to TRBJ1-1, with D unclear. Germline loops: CDR1 MNHEY, CDR2 SVGAGI. V was cut by 6 bases and J by 3 bases, with 11 bases left in between. This CDR3 is 13 amino acids long.

This clone was observed once. The rearrangement links TRBV6-5 to TRBJ2-1; TRBD2 aligns across 10 bases. Germline V gene lookup returns CDR1 MNHEY and CDR2 SVGAGI. CDR3 length equals 15 residues. J lost 5 bases, V lost 0 bases, and 1 base had no gene match. DNA of the CDR3: TGTGCCAGCAGTTACTCTACTAGCGGGAACAATGAGCAGTTCTTC. Protein: CASSYSTSGNNEQFF.

Of note for this clone: One end of the junction fails to match germline, which may point to a read error. The rearrangement uses TRBV7-9 and TRBJ2-3; D ambiguous. Germline CDR1 SEHNR, CDR2 FQNEAQ (reference sequence). The CDR3 runs 14 residues. The CDR3 is CASSLSQSRDTQYF. The CDR3 DNA reads as TGTGCCAGCAGCTTAAGTCAGAGCAGAGATACGCAGTATTTT.

J is TRBJ1-5 and V is TRBV30; a possible D gene is TRBD1 (6 bases). This CDR3 has 16 residues. Germline V gives CDR1 GTSNPN, CDR2 SVGIG (reference sequence). V was cut by 0 bases and J by 0 bases, with 12 bases left in between. In DNA, the CDR3 is TGTGCCTGGAGTGTACGGCAGGGGACTAGCAATCAGCCCCAGCATTTT. Its protein is CAWSVRQGTSNQPQHF.

The J gene is TRBJ2-3, the V gene TRBV4-1; 11 nucleotides line up with TRBD2. The trim removed 0 bases at V and 0 bases at J, leaving 8 bases unmatched. Germline CDR1 MGHRA, CDR2 YSYEKL. This CDR3 has 19 amino acids. CDR3 bases: TGCGCCAGCAGCCAAGAAGGTACTAGCGGGAGCACTAGCACAGATACGCAGTATTTT. Protein product: CASSQEGTSGSTSTDTQYF.

The rearrangement links TRBV5-1 to TRBJ1-3; weak D call: TRBD1 (5 bases). The germline V gene has CDR1 SGHRS and CDR2 YFSETQ. The CDR3 has 15 residues. The V end lost 4 bases, the J end lost 0 bases, and 11 bases lay between the germline ends. CDR3 sequence (DNA): TGCGCCAGCAGCCCTAATGGGGGCTCTGGAAACACCATATATTTT. Amino acid sequence: CASSPNGGSGNTIYF.

The table lists this clone with a count of one. The rearrangement links TRBV7-9 to TRBJ1-2; 7 bases align to TRBD1. Germline trimming cut 1 base from V and 0 bases from J; bases unmatched to any gene: 2. Germline CDR1 and CDR2: SEHNR and FQNEAQ (reference sequence). There are 15 residues in the CDR3. The CDR3 is CASSLGDSANYGYTF. CDR3 coding DNA: TGTGCCAGCAGCTTAGGGGACAGCGCTAACTATGGCTACACCTTC.

The chain links TRBV18 to TRBJ2-7; 8 bases map to TRBD2. Germline V gene lookup returns CDR1 KGHSH and CDR2 LQKENI. The V gene end was trimmed by 6 bases and the J gene end by 2 bases; junction bases not matched to a gene: 9. The CDR3 length is 15 residues. In DNA form, the CDR3 reads TGTGCCAGCTCGCCCGGACTAGCCCACGCCTACGAGCAGTACTTC. It specifies CASSPGLAHAYEQYF.

This chain joins TRBV7-9 and TRBJ1-3; D perhaps matches TRBD1 (6 bases). The CDR3 is 15 residues long. The germline V gene has CDR1 SEHNR and CDR2 FQNEAQ (reference sequence). Trimming took off 2 bases at V and 8 bases at J, with 16 bases between the two ends. CDR3 sequence (DNA): TGTGCCAGCAGCTTATCCGGGGGCCCAGAGGACACCATATATTTT. Its protein is CASSLSGGPEDTIYF.

The rearrangement joins TRBV14 to TRBJ1-1; no clear D gene. This CDR3 region has 13 residues. The germline CDR1 and CDR2 sequences are SGHDN and FVKESK. The V gene lost 6 bases and the J gene lost 1 base, with 9 bases spanning the gap. The CDR3 DNA is TGTGCCAGCAGGATCGACCCGAACACTGAAGCTTTCTTT. It yields the protein CASRIDPNTEAFF.

The chain employs TRBV10-2 and TRBJ1-3; a possible D gene is TRBD1 (6 bases). V was trimmed by 6 bases and J by 4 bases, leaving 7 bases between them. This CDR3 is built from 12 residues. Germline V CDR1 and CDR2: WSHSY, SAAADI. CDR3 in amino acids: CASRDSGNTIYF. The CDR3 nucleotides are TGCGCCAGCAGGGACAGCGGAAACACCATATATTTT.

This clone showed up just a few times. Here the CDR3 reads CASSKTAGGTDTQYF. For the CDR3, the DNA is TGTGCCAGTAGTAAAACAGCGGGAGGTACAGATACGCAGTATTTT. V and J are TRBV19 and TRBJ2-3; 9 bases fit TRBD2. The junction had 5 bases not matched to a gene; V was cut back by 4 bases and J by 3 bases. The CDR3 contains 15 residues. CDR1 LNHDA and CDR2 SQIVND come from the germline V gene (reference sequence).

The chain links TRBV27 to TRBJ2-2; tentatively, D is TRBD1 or TRBD2 (6 bases each). Germline CDR1 reads MNHEY; CDR2 reads SMNVEV (reference sequence). The CDR3 length is 13 residues. Trimming shortened V by 9 bases and J by 3 bases, and 11 bases separated the two germline ends. This CDR3 is CASRGGHTGELFF. CDR3 bases: TGTGCCAGTCGTGGGGGGCACACCGGGGAGCTGTTTTTT.

J is TRBJ1-2 and V is TRBV7-6, with no clear D. Germline V gene sequence: CDR1 SGHVS, CDR2 FNYEAQ. The CDR3 consists of 13 residues. V was cut by 1 base and J by 2 bases, with 5 bases left in between. This chain's CDR3 is CASSLVPNYGYTF. The CDR3 coding sequence is TGTGCCAGCAGCTTAGTCCCGAACTATGGCTACACCTTC.

J is TRBJ2-2 and V is TRBV5-1; D is perhaps TRBD1 (6 bases). V lost 6 bases to trimming and J lost 6 bases, with 15 bases between them. Germline V lookup: CDR1 SGHRS, CDR2 YFSETQ. This CDR3 has 14 residues. CDR3 residues: CASTRTVGSGELFF. As DNA, the CDR3 is TGCGCCAGCACCCGGACAGTGGGGTCCGGGGAGCTGTTTTTT.

This rearrangement joins TRBV4-1 to TRBJ2-5; the D gene is possibly TRBD2 (5 bases). Trimming removed 6 bases from V and 6 bases from J, with 23 bases in between. Per the germline V gene, CDR1 is MGHRA and CDR2 is YSYEKL. The CDR3 has 16 residues. The CDR3 loop is CASSQLLEDLQKTQYF. CDR3 DNA: TGCGCCAGCAGTCAACTGTTGGAGGACCTCCAGAAGACCCAGTACTTC.

The chain recombines TRBV6-5 with TRBJ1-3; D is unresolved. Trimming took 5 bases from V and 4 from J, leaving 12 bases between them. The CDR3 consists of 14 residues. Germline V gene sequence: CDR1 MNHEY, CDR2 SVGAGI. In DNA, the CDR3 is TGTGCCAGCAGTCCAGCCGGGCTCGGAAACACCATATATTTT. Translating it yields CASSPAGLGNTIYF.

V usage is TRBV7-2 and J usage is TRBJ2-1, with D maybe TRBD2 (6 bases). The CDR3 totals 12 residues. CDR1 is SGHTA, CDR2 FQGNSA, per germline. V was clipped by 5 bases and J by 8 bases, with 10 bases between them. The CDR3: CASSTTSYEQFF. For the CDR3, the DNA is TGTGCCAGCAGCACAACTAGCTATGAGCAGTTCTTC.

Notes on this clone: Compared with germline, one end of the junction differs, possibly owing to a read error. In DNA, the CDR3 is TGTGCCTGGAGTGTACGGTCGGGGGTCTTC. Amino acids: CAWSVRSGVF. The rearrangement uses TRBV30 and TRBJ2-1; perhaps TRBD2 as D (6 bases). This CDR3 region has 10 residues. The germline V gene has CDR1 GTSNPN and CDR2 SVGIG (reference sequence).

This rearrangement joins TRBV6-6 to TRBJ1-2; D gene unclear. V lost 2 bases and J 8 bases, leaving 18 bases between the germline ends. Per germline, CDR1 MNHNY and CDR2 SVGAGI (reference sequence). The CDR3 consists of 15 residues. The CDR3 sequence: CASSYLPEPAAGYTF. CDR3 sequence (DNA): TGTGCCAGCAGTTACCTCCCGGAACCTGCAGCGGGCTACACCTTC.

This clone was counted once. The chain links TRBV7-2 to TRBJ2-1, with D unclear. Germline assignment: CDR1 SGHTA and CDR2 FQGNSA. Trimming took off 1 base at V and 0 bases at J, with 7 bases between the two ends. The CDR3 consists of 15 residues. CDR3 loop: CASSLGWGSYNEQFF. The CDR3 coding sequence is TGTGCCAGCAGCTTAGGGTGGGGCTCCTACAATGAGCAGTTCTTC.